A single sample is the source of the 2 T cell receptor beta chains below, sequenced in a study of control samples from healthy donors and cancer patients. The method was immunoSEQ multiplex PCR; TCRdb's version includes in-frame clones alone and lacks a portion of them. In the table there are 75,000 to 100,000 clones, roughly four fifths of which are singletons. The sequenced sample consisted of blood. These TCRs come from a man between 60 and 75 years old in good health.

V gene TRBV5-6 combines with J gene TRBJ1-2; 10 bases line up with TRBD1. Germline lookup yields CDR1 SGHDT and CDR2 YYEEEE. This CDR3 is 15 amino acids long. V was pared by 1 base and J by 5 bases, with 5 bases of the junction left unmatched. The CDR3 DNA follows: TGTGCCAGCAGCTTGTTGACAGGGGGCGTTTATGGCTACACCTTC. Protein sequence: CASSLLTGGVYGYTF.

The chain couples TRBV19 to TRBJ1-4; TRBD1 agrees at 10 bases. This CDR3 is built from 16 residues. Trimming took 5 bases from V and 8 from J; bases not matched to a gene: 11. Germline V gene sequence: CDR1 LNHDA, CDR2 SQIVND (reference sequence). CDR3 protein: CASSPPTGQGREKLFF. For the CDR3, the DNA is TGTGCCAGTAGTCCCCCCACGGGACAGGGGAGGGAAAAACTGTTTTTT.